The 14 T cell receptor beta chains given below trace back to one sample, sequenced in a study of response to subunit inactivated influenza vaccine. MiXCR, run by TCRdb on the RT-PCR reads, gives a single entry per CDR3 protein. The sample lists fewer than 700,000 distinct CDR3 sequences; roughly 13% were seen once. This specimen consisted of PBMCs from blood, obtained 45 days after vaccination. Receptor source: a man in his fifties or sixties who received an inactivated influenza vaccine.

The rearrangement links TRBV29-1 to TRBJ1-1; TRBD1 agrees at 9 bases. V was pared by 4 bases and J by 10 bases, with 10 bases of the junction left unmatched. The CDR3 loop spans 13 amino acids. Germline CDR1 and CDR2: SQVTM and ANQGSEA. CDR3 amino acids: CSVASGTGSRAFF. As DNA, the CDR3 is TGCAGCGTTGCGTCCGGGACAGGGAGTAGAGCTTTCTTT.

This chain connects TRBV25-1 to TRBJ1-2; no definite D call. The germline V and J ends were trimmed by 3 bases and 2 bases, with 7 bases remaining between them. CDR1 is MGHDK and CDR2 is SYGVNS in the germline V gene. CDR3 length equals 13 residues. This chain's CDR3 is CASSEGNNYGYTF. The CDR3 DNA reads TGTGCCAGCAGTGAGGGAAACAACTATGGCTACACCTTC.

The chain employs TRBV4-3 and TRBJ2-2; D is perhaps TRBD1 (5 bases). The CDR3 is made up of 13 amino acids. Trimming removed 3 bases at V and 5 bases at J, with 7 bases between. Germline values: CDR1 LGHNA, CDR2 YSLEER. For the CDR3, the DNA is TGCGCCAGCAGCCATACAGGAACCGGGGAGCTGTTTTTT. Translating it yields CASSHTGTGELFF.

This clonotype came up many times. The rearrangement links TRBV6-5 to TRBJ2-3, with D perhaps TRBD1 (6 bases). Trimming cost V 2 bases and J 0 bases, with 9 bases left between them. The CDR3 runs 15 residues. Germline V lookup: CDR1 MNHEY, CDR2 SVGAGI. This chain's CDR3 is CASSYGGGSTDTQYF. Here the CDR3 DNA reads TGTGCCAGCAGTTACGGTGGGGGCAGCACAGATACGCAGTATTTT.

The V call is TRBV4-2, the J call TRBJ1-4; 7 positions match TRBD1. The germline V gene encodes CDR1 LGHNA and CDR2 YNFKEQ. The CDR3 sequence is 15 residues long. The V and J ends lost 0 bases and 10 bases, in that order; junction bases with no gene match: 8. The CDR3 DNA reads as TGTGCCAGCAGCCAAGAGGTCCGACAGGGAGGAAAACTGTTTTTT. This codes for CASSQEVRQGGKLFF.

The chain joins TRBV10-1 to TRBJ2-1; TRBD2 aligns across 13 bases. Germline V lookup: CDR1 WNHNN, CDR2 SYGVQD (reference sequence). The trim removed 6 bases at V and 7 bases at J, leaving 15 bases unmatched. This CDR3 is 18 amino acids long. Here the CDR3 reads CASSGEGTSGILLNEQFF. The DNA of the CDR3 is TGCGCCAGCAGCGGGGAAGGGACTAGCGGGATTCTGTTGAATGAGCAGTTCTTC.

The chain carries TRBV20-1 and TRBJ1-6; D is undetermined. Germline values: CDR1 DFQATT, CDR2 SNEGSKA (reference sequence). Trimming took off 3 bases at V and 6 bases at J, with 9 bases between the two ends. The CDR3 loop spans 13 amino acids. CDR3 sequence: CSASSTFNSPLHF. The CDR3 DNA reads as TGCAGTGCTAGTTCTACATTTAATTCACCCCTCCACTTT.

The table lists this clonotype with many counts. V is TRBV12-3 or TRBV12-4 and J is TRBJ2-3; D remains unclear. The CDR3 has 15 amino acids. Trimming took off 1 base at V and 3 bases at J, with 11 bases between the two ends. CDR3 sequence reads: CASSLVVGKTDTQYF. CDR3 in DNA: TGTGCCAGCAGTTTAGTCGTAGGGAAAACAGATACGCAGTATTTT.

This clonotype was picked up a small number of times. The gene calls are TRBV5-1 and TRBJ2-7, with D unresolved. Trimming removed 0 bases at V and 7 bases at J, with 14 bases between. This CDR3 has 14 residues. Germline CDR1 reads SGHRS; CDR2 reads YFSETQ. The CDR3 sequence: CASSLGGRPNEQYF. CDR3 DNA sequence: TGCGCCAGCAGCTTGGGGGGTAGGCCCAATGAGCAGTACTTC.

This clonotype was counted a few times. The V and J genes are TRBV3-1 and TRBJ2-2; 13 bases line up with TRBD2. The V gene's germline CDR1 is LGHDT and CDR2 YNNKEL (reference sequence). The V and J ends lost 1 base and 0 bases, in that order; junction bases with no gene match: 5. The CDR3 is 19 amino acids. This CDR3 reads CASSQALGLAGTNTGELFF. CDR3 coding DNA: TGTGCCAGCAGCCAAGCCCTGGGACTAGCGGGGACGAACACCGGGGAGCTGTTTTTT.

The gene calls are TRBV6-2 or TRBV6-3 and TRBJ2-2; TRBD1 aligns across 10 bases. Germline-derived CDR1 and CDR2 are MNHEY and SVGEGT. The junction had 2 bases not matched to a gene; V was cut back by 4 bases and J by 6 bases. The CDR3 runs 14 residues. The CDR3 bases are TGTGCCAGCAGTTGGACAGGGGGAGCCGGGGAGCTGTTTTTT. Translating it yields CASSWTGGAGELFF.

A few counts support this clonotype. This chain connects TRBV5-1 to TRBJ2-1; D uncertain. Trimming pared 4 bases from V and 9 bases from J, leaving 11 bases between. Germline V lookup: CDR1 SGHRS, CDR2 YFSETQ. This CDR3 comprises 12 residues. CDR3 region: CASSLVSGEQFF. The CDR3 DNA sequence: TGCGCCAGCAGCCTCGTCAGTGGTGAGCAGTTCTTC.

This chain connects TRBV7-9 to TRBJ1-5; D gene unclear. Germline V gene sequence: CDR1 SEHNR, CDR2 FQNEAQ (reference sequence). The V gene lost 1 base and the J gene lost 7 bases, with 11 bases spanning the gap. The CDR3 loop spans 14 amino acids. Written as DNA, the CDR3 is TGTGCCAGCAGCTTAGATACAGTGATGCAGCCCCAGCATTTT. The encoded protein is CASSLDTVMQPQHF.

This clonotype came up a few times. The chain carries TRBV5-6 and TRBJ1-6; the match to TRBD1 covers 8 bases. V shed 3 bases and J 5 bases; nucleotides not matched to a gene: 4. The germline gives CDR1 SGHDT, CDR2 YYEEEE. This CDR3 has 15 amino acids. In DNA, the CDR3 is TGTGCCAGCAGCTACAGGGGGAGCAATAATTCACCCCTCCACTTT. It translates to CASSYRGSNNSPLHF.